Shown below are 15 T cell receptor beta chains from a single sample sequenced in a study of blood T cell repertoires in COVID-19. Assay: immunoSEQ multiplex PCR; the TCRdb copy retains only in-frame clones and omits some. The repertoire holds 280,000 or so clones, with about 87% as singletons. Input material: peripheral blood. These receptor sequences come from a woman in her 30s who had recovered from COVID-19.

The rearrangement joins TRBV7-8 to TRBJ1-2; a possible D gene is TRBD1 (6 bases). This CDR3 spans 17 amino acids. Trimming stripped 4 bases from V and 0 bases from J, with 18 bases between. In germline, CDR1 is SGHVS, CDR2 FQNEAQ. The DNA for the CDR3 is TGTGCCAGCAGCTCTTTCAGGGGCCCGAAGTCTAACTATGGCTACACCTTC. It codes for CASSSFRGPKSNYGYTF.

This clone was picked up one time. The CDR3 DNA follows: TGTGCCAGCAGCTTAGGGTGGGGCGACCGCGAGCAGTACTTC. Its translation: CASSLGWGDREQYF. This chain links TRBV5-6 with TRBJ2-7; perhaps TRBD1 as D (5 bases). CDR3 length: 14 residues. Trimming took off 2 bases at V and 6 bases at J, with 15 bases between the two ends. Per the germline V gene, CDR1 is SGHDT and CDR2 is YYEEEE.

This rearrangement joins TRBV11-2 to TRBJ2-3; 13 positions agree with TRBD2. CDR3 size: 18 residues. The V gene's germline CDR1 is SGHAT and CDR2 FQNNGV. The V and J ends lost 4 bases and 0 bases, in that order; junction bases with no gene match: 7. The CDR3 reads CASSSFPGLAGSTDTQYF. The CDR3 DNA is TGTGCCAGCAGCTCCTTTCCGGGACTAGCGGGGAGCACAGATACGCAGTATTTT.

The J gene is TRBJ2-5, the V gene TRBV3-1 (or the pseudogene TRBV3-2); D is uncertain. Germline CDR1 LGHDT, CDR2 YNNKEL (reference sequence). This CDR3 has 13 amino acids. V shed 0 bases and J shed 6 bases, with 8 bases lying between them. In nucleotides, the CDR3 is TGTGCCAGCAGCCAAGAAATAGCAAAGACCCAGTACTTC. The encoded protein is CASSQEIAKTQYF.

This clone came up once. This chain links TRBV7-2 with TRBJ2-3; weak D call: TRBD2 (6 bases). V lost 1 base and J 4 bases, leaving 12 bases between the germline ends. The CDR3 loop spans 15 amino acids. Germline lookup yields CDR1 SGHTA and CDR2 FQGNSA. CDR3 bases: TGTGCCAGCAGCTTAGACTCGGCTAGCGCAGATACGCAGTATTTT. It specifies CASSLDSASADTQYF.

There are a few counts of this clone. The rearrangement joins TRBV6-5 to TRBJ2-2, with D maybe TRBD1 (6 bases). This CDR3 contains 14 residues. Germline V gene sequence: CDR1 MNHEY, CDR2 SVGAGI. The germline V and J ends were trimmed by 5 bases and 6 bases, with 13 bases remaining between them. This CDR3 is CASSLRGGAGELFF. CDR3 nucleotide sequence: TGTGCCAGCAGTCTTAGAGGGGGAGCCGGGGAGCTGTTTTTT.

V is TRBV4-1 and J is TRBJ1-1; D unresolved. CDR3 length: 14 amino acids. Germline CDR1 is MGHRA and CDR2 is YSYEKL. Between the trimmed V and J ends, which lost 0 bases and 4 bases, there was a span of 9 bases. CDR3 loop: CASSQDARSTEAFF. The CDR3 DNA reads TGCGCCAGCAGCCAAGATGCCCGGAGCACTGAAGCTTTCTTT.

The chain recombines TRBV27 with TRBJ1-6; 7 bases are shared with TRBD1. V trimming: 5 bases; J trimming: 8 bases; junction bases outside the gene matches: 6. CDR3 length equals 14 residues. The germline V gene has CDR1 MNHEY and CDR2 SMNVEV (reference sequence). CDR3: CASSPRQGHSPLHF. In nucleotides, the CDR3 is TGTGCCAGCAGTCCCCGACAGGGTCATTCACCCCTCCACTTT.

This clone came up once. The chain uses TRBV24-1 and TRBJ1-5; 8 bases are a match to TRBD1. Losses at the gene ends were 10 bases for V and 0 bases for J; bases not matched to a gene: 16. Germline CDR1 and CDR2: KGHDR and SFDVKD. The CDR3 extends over 18 amino acids. The CDR3 sequence is CATFRPGTGVYSNQPQHF. The CDR3 region has the DNA TGTGCCACTTTTCGTCCCGGGACAGGAGTTTATAGCAATCAGCCCCAGCATTTT.

The chain employs TRBV20-1 and TRBJ2-7; 7 bases are a match to TRBD1. With V trimmed by 5 bases and J by 3 bases, 1 base remained unmatched. The CDR3 runs to 11 residues. Germline loops: CDR1 DFQATT, CDR2 SNEGSKA (reference sequence). The CDR3 coding sequence is TGCAGTGCTGGGGACAGCTACGAGCAGTACTTC. Residues: CSAGDSYEQYF.

The genes are TRBV28 and TRBJ1-1; no firm D call. V lost 6 bases and J lost 4, with 15 bases in between. The germline V gene has CDR1 MDHEN and CDR2 SYDVKM. CDR3 size: 14 residues. This chain's CDR3 is CASSGMVQATEAFF. The CDR3 bases are TGTGCCAGCAGCGGGATGGTTCAGGCCACTGAAGCTTTCTTT.

This chain connects TRBV6-7 to TRBJ2-3, with D maybe TRBD1 (7 bases). TRBV6-7 belongs to the ORF category, with a function that is uncertain. V lost 9 bases, J lost 3 bases, and 22 bases lay in between. The CDR3 sequence is 16 residues long. CDR3 coding DNA: TGTGCCAGTTACAGAGACGGCAGGGGGAGGACAGATACGCAGTATTTT. This translates into CASYRDGRGRTDTQYF.

This chain uses TRBV7-3 with TRBJ2-7, with D unclear. The V end was cut by 2 bases, the J end by 4 bases, with 15 bases between. CDR3 length: 15 amino acids. Germline CDR1 SGHTA, CDR2 FQGTGA. The CDR3 sequence: CASSLLGGVEYEQYF. DNA of the CDR3: TGTGCCAGCAGCTTACTTGGCGGTGTGGAATACGAGCAGTACTTC. Based on the CDR3 plus reference TRBV7-3 and TRBJ2-7, the full variable domain is GAGVSQTPSNKVTEKGKYVELRCDPISGHTALYWYRQSLGQGPEFLIYFQGTGAADDSGLPNDRFFAVRPEGSVSTLKIQRTERGDSAVYLCASSLLGGVEYEQYFGPGTRLTVT.

The V and J genes are TRBV6-6 and TRBJ1-3; 8 positions match TRBD1. The CDR3 is made up of 14 amino acids. The germline V gene has CDR1 MNHNY and CDR2 SVGAGI (reference sequence). Trimming took 10 bases from V and 4 from J; bases not matched to a gene: 9. The CDR3 here is CATPGQVAGNTIYF. DNA of the CDR3: TGTGCCACCCCGGGACAGGTTGCAGGAAACACCATATATTTT.

This clone was detected only once. The chain links TRBV5-6 to TRBJ2-3, with D possibly TRBD1 on 5 matching bases. The germline V gene has CDR1 SGHDT and CDR2 YYEEEE. The CDR3 consists of 16 residues. V lost 2 bases and J lost 1, with 14 bases in between. For the CDR3, the DNA is TGTGCCAGCAGCTTCTCTCAGGGCGTAGGCACAGATACGCAGTATTTT. Protein product: CASSFSQGVGTDTQYF.